This T cell receptor beta chain stems from a study of cytomegalovirus exposure and HLA in healthy donors. Healthy donors of bone marrow made up the group. The study ran its PCR with 60 Vbeta and 13 Jbeta primers. Source study methods: Later analysis identified roughly 84 million unique TCR beta chains, 8.5 million to 13 million shared. The method was immunoSEQ multiplex PCR; TCRdb's version includes in-frame clones alone and lacks a portion of them. The V and J calls and the clone size are those of that table, but D and trimming were determined from the DNA. The repertoire includes around 100,000 clones, over 75% of them detected once, and 5.8% sits in the top ten. Points on this clone: Antigen: not known.

Study-level results: Accounts indicate the classifier identified cytomegalovirus status with strong specificity and sensitivity. For TCR beta chains, V- and J-gene trimming was later linked to a missense DCLRE1C variant.

The specimen sequenced was PBMCs. This TCR came from a man aged 55 to 70 in good health and CMV-seropositive.

The chain's CDR3 is CAWSVRDRGNQPQHF. Written as DNA, the CDR3 is TGTGCCTGGAGTGTACGGGACAGGGGTAATCAGCCCCAGCATTTT. The genes are TRBV30 and TRBJ1-5; 10 nucleotides align to TRBD1. CDR3 size: 15 residues. Germline-derived CDR1 and CDR2 are GTSNPN and SVGIG (reference sequence). Unmatched junction bases numbered 3, after V lost 0 bases and J lost 4 bases. Together with reference TRBV30 and TRBJ1-5, the CDR3 gives the full variable domain: SQTIHQWPATLVQPVGSPLSLECTVEGTSNPNLYWYRQAAGRGLQLLFYSVGIGQISSEVPQNLSASRPQDRQFILSSKKLLLSDSGFYLCAWSVRDRGNQPQHFGDGTRLSIL.